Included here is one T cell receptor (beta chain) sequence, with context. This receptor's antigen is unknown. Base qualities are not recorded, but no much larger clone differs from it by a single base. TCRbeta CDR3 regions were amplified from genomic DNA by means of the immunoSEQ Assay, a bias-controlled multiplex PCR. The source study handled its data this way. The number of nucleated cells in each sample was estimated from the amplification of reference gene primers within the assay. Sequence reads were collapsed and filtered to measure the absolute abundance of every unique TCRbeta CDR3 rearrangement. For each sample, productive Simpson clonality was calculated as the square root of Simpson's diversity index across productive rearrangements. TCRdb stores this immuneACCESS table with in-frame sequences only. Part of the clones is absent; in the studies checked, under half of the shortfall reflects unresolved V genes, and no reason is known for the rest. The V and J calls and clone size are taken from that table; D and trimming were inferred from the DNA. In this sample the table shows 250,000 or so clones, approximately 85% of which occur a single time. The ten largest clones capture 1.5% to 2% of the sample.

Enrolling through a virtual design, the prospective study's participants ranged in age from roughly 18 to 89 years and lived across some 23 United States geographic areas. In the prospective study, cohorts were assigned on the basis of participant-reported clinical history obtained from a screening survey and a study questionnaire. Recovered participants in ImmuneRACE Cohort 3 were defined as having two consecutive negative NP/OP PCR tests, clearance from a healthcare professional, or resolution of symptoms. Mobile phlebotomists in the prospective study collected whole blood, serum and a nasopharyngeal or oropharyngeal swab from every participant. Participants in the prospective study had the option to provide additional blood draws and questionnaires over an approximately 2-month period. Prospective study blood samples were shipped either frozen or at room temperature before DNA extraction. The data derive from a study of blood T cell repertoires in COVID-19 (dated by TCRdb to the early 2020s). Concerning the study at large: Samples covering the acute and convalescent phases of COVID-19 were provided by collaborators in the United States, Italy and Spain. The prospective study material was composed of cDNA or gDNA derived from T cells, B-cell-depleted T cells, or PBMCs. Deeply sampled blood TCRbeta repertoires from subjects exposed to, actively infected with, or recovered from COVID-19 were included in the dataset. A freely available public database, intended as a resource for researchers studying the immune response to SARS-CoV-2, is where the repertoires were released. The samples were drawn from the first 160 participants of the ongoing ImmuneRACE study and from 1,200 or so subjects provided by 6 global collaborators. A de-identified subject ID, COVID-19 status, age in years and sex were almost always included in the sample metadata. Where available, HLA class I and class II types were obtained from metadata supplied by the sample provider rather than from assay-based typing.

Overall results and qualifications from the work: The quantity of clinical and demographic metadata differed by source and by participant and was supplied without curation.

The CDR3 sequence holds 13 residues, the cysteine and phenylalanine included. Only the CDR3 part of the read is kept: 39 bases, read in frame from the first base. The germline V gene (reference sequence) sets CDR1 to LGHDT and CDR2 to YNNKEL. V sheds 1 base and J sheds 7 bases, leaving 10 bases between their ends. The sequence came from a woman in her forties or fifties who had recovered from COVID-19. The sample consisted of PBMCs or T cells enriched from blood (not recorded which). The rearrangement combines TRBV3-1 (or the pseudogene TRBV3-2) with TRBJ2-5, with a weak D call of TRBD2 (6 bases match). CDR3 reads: CASSQAGAVTQYF. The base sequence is TGTGCCAGCAGCCAAGCGGGAGCAGTGACCCAGTACTTC.